This T cell receptor (beta chain) was captured by sequencing in a study of T cell responses to AZD1222 COVID-19 vaccine. Study results and limitations: Breadth and depth of Spike-specific TCRs rose after two AZD1222 doses. Researchers took repertoire samples only after the peak T cell response had come. Donors were chiefly white British, with a greater number of females, and clonal diversity was perhaps underestimated.

CDR3 size: 14 residues. Trimming shortened V by 4 bases and J by 1 base, and 10 bases separated the two germline ends. CDR1 and CDR2 from the germline V gene are LNHDA and SQIVND (reference sequence). Libraries were prepared by immunoSEQ multiplex PCR; TCRdb keeps only in-frame clonotypes and omits some of them. Of roughly 90,000 clones in the sample, about 90% were seen once. As for this clone: As yet, its antigen is unknown.

The TCR sequence derives from an adult in good health. The chain links TRBV19 to TRBJ1-1; D remains unclear. This specimen was peripheral blood, taken on day 0 of MenACWY control vaccination. CDR3 coding DNA: TGTGCCAGTAGTACCCCCTGGGAGAACACTGAAGCTTTCTTT. The encoded protein is CASSTPWENTEAFF.